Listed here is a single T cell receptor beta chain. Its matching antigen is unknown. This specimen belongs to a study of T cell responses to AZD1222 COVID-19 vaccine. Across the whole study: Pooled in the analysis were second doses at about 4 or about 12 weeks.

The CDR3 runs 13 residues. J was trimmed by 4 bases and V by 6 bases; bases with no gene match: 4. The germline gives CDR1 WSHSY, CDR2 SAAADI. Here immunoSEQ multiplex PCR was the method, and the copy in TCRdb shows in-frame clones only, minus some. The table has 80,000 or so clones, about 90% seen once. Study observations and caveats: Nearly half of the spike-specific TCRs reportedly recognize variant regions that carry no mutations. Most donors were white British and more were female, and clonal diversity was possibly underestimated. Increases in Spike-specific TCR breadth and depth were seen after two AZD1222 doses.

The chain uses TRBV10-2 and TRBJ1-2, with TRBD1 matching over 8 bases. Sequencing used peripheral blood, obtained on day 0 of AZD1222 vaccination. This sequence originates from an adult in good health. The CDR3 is CASRLGTGYGYTF. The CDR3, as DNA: TGCGCCAGCAGACTCGGGACAGGCTATGGCTACACCTTC.